This is a list of T cell receptor beta chains from one sample in a study of T cell responses to AZD1222 COVID-19 vaccine. Measured with immunoSEQ multiplex PCR; TCRdb has only the in-frame clones, and not every one. The sample shows 100,000 to 150,000 clones, approximately 90% of them seen only once. The sample here was peripheral blood, taken on day 0 of MenACWY control vaccination. The receptors come from an adult in good health. Both conserved end residues are part of each CDR3. Each record gives: V gene, D gene, clone size, J gene, CDR3 DNA, CDR3 protein. D genes are given only for firm matches. Size is stated for part of the rows, as once, few or many counts, or as a class when the clone is expanded.

V gene: TRBV27
D gene: .
clone size: few
J gene: TRBJ1-5
CDR3 DNA: TGTGCCAGCAGTCATCAGGGAAATCAGCCCCAGCATTTT
CDR3 protein: CASSHQGNQPQHF

V gene: TRBV6-2/TRBV6-3
D gene: .
clone size: .
J gene: TRBJ2-1
CDR3 DNA: TGTGCCAGCAGTTACCGCCGGGACAATGAGCAGTTCTTC
CDR3 protein: CASSYRRDNEQFF

V gene: TRBV6-5
D gene: TRBD1
clone size: once
J gene: TRBJ1-1
CDR3 DNA: TGTGCCAGCAGTCGGACAGGGAACACTGAAGCTTTCTTT
CDR3 protein: CASSRTGNTEAFF

V gene: TRBV11-2
D gene: .
clone size: .
J gene: TRBJ1-6
CDR3 DNA: TGTGCCAGCAGCTATAAGAACCCAGGGGTTTCGAATTCACCCCTCCACTTT
CDR3 protein: CASSYKNPGVSNSPLHF

V gene: TRBV5-1
D gene: .
clone size: .
J gene: TRBJ2-2
CDR3 DNA: TGCGCCAGCAGCTTGGGGGACTCCCTGAACACCGGGGAGCTGTTTTTT
CDR3 protein: CASSLGDSLNTGELFF

V gene: TRBV12-3/TRBV12-4
D gene: .
clone size: .
J gene: TRBJ1-1
CDR3 DNA: TGTGCCAGCAGTTTGATTGAGGAAGCTTTCTTT
CDR3 protein: CASSLIEEAFF

V gene: TRBV29-1
D gene: TRBD1
clone size: once
J gene: TRBJ1-1
CDR3 DNA: TGCAGCGGACAACGGGACAGTAACACTGAAGCTTTCTTT
CDR3 protein: CSGQRDSNTEAFF

V gene: TRBV7-2
D gene: .
clone size: .
J gene: TRBJ2-7
CDR3 DNA: TGTGCCAGCAGCCCCGATGGGGCGGCCCGATCGGGAGAGCAGTACTTC
CDR3 protein: CASSPDGAARSGEQYF

V gene: TRBV2
D gene: .
clone size: .
J gene: TRBJ1-1
CDR3 DNA: TGTGCCAGCAGTGGACAGTTGAACACTGAAGCTTTCTTT
CDR3 protein: CASSGQLNTEAFF

V gene: TRBV11-2
D gene: TRBD1
clone size: .
J gene: TRBJ2-7
CDR3 DNA: TGTGCCAGCAGCTTAGATCCCCCGCGGGACAGGGGCCCCTACGAGCAGTACTTC
CDR3 protein: CASSLDPPRDRGPYEQYF

V gene: TRBV29-1
D gene: .
clone size: .
J gene: TRBJ2-6
CDR3 DNA: TGCAGCGTCTGCCGGGACGTAGACTCTGGGGCCAACGTCCTGACTTTC
CDR3 protein: CSVCRDVDSGANVLTF

V gene: TRBV10-3
D gene: .
clone size: once
J gene: TRBJ2-3
CDR3 DNA: TGTGCCATCGGCCTTCACCTAAATGGACTACTAAGCACAGATACGCAGTATTTT
CDR3 protein: CAIGLHLNGLLSTDTQYF

V gene: TRBV18
D gene: .
clone size: .
J gene: TRBJ2-1
CDR3 DNA: TGTGCCAGCTCACTGGACGGGGATGAGCAGTTCTTC
CDR3 protein: CASSLDGDEQFF

V gene: TRBV5-1
D gene: .
clone size: .
J gene: TRBJ1-2
CDR3 DNA: TGCGCCAGCAGCTTCGGGGTGCCCAACTATGGCTACACCTTC
CDR3 protein: CASSFGVPNYGYTF

V gene: TRBV7-8
D gene: .
clone size: .
J gene: TRBJ1-1
CDR3 DNA: TGTGCCAGCAGCTTACGCGGCCGGGCCAGCGGGACTGAAGCTTTCTTT
CDR3 protein: CASSLRGRASGTEAFF

V gene: TRBV25-1
D gene: .
clone size: .
J gene: TRBJ1-2
CDR3 DNA: TGTGCCAGCAGTGATGACTCTCGGAGCTACACCTTC
CDR3 protein: CASSDDSRSYTF